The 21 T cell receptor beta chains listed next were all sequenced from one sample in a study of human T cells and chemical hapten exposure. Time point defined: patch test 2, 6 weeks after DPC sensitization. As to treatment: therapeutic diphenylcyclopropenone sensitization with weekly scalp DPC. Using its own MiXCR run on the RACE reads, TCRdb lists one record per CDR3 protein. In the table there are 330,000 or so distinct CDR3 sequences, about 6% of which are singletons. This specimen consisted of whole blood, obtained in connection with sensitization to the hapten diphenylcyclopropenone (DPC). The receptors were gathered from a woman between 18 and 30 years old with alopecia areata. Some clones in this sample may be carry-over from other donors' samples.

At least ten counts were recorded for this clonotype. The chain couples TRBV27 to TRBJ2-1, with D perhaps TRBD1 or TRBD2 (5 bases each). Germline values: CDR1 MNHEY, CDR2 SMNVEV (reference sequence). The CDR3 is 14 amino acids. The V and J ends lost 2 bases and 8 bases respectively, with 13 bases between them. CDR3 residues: CASSLIWGSDEQFF. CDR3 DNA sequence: TGTGCCAGCAGTTTAATTTGGGGGTCCGATGAGCAGTTCTTC.

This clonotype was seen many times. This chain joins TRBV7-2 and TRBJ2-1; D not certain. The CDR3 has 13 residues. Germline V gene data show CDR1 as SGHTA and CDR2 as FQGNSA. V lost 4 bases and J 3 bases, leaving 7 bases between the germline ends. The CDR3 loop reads CASSSEDYNEQFF. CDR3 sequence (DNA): TGTGCCAGCAGCTCCGAAGACTACAATGAGCAGTTCTTC.

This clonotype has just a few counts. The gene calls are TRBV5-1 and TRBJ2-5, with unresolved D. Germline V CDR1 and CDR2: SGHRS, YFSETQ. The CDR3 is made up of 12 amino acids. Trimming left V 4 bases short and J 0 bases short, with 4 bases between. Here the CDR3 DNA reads TGCGCCAGCAGCGACTACCAAGAGACCCAGTACTTC. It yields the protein CASSDYQETQYF.

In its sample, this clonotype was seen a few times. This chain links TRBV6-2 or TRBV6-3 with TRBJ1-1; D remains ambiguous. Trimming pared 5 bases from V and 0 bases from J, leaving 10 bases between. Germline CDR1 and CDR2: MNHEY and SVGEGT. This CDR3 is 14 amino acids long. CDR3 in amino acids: CASSPLDMNTEAFF. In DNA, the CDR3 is TGTGCCAGCAGTCCCCTTGATATGAACACTGAAGCTTTCTTT.

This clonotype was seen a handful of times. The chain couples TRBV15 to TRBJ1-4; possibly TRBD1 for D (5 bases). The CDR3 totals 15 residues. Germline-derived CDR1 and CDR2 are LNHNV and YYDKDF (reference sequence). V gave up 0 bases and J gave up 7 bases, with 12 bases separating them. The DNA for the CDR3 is TGTGCCACCAGCAGAGATGTTGGGACCGCTGAAAAACTGTTTTTT. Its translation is CATSRDVGTAEKLFF.

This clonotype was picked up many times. CDR3 coding DNA: TGTGCCAGCAGCTTATTGAGCGGGGACACAGATACGCAGTATTTT. Protein: CASSLLSGDTDTQYF. The J gene is TRBJ2-3, the V gene TRBV7-9, with 7 bases fitting TRBD2. V lost 2 bases and J lost 2; bases outside the gene matches: 4. The CDR3 loop spans 15 amino acids. Germline V gene data show CDR1 as SEHNR and CDR2 as FQNEAQ (reference sequence).

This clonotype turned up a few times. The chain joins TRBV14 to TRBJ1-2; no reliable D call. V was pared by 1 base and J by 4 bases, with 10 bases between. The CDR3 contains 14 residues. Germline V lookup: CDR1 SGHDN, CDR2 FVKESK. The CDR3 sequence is CASSQASARYGYTF. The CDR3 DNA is TGTGCCAGCAGCCAAGCTTCGGCACGCTATGGCTACACCTTC. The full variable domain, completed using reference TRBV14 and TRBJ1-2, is EAGVTQFPSHSVIEKGQTVTLRCDPISGHDNLYWYRRVMGKEIKFLLHFVKESKQDESGMPNNRFLAERTGGTYSTLKVQPAELEDSGVYFCASSQASARYGYTFGSGTRLTVV.

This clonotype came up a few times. The CDR3 sequence: CASSQPPFGDFIEQYF. For the CDR3, the DNA is TGTGCCAGCAGCCAACCACCGTTCGGGGATTTCATCGAGCAGTACTTC. V gene TRBV3-1 combines with J gene TRBJ2-7; possible D gene TRBD2, 5 bases. V was clipped by 2 bases and J by 6 bases, with 20 bases between them. This CDR3 has 16 residues. Germline values: CDR1 LGHDT, CDR2 YNNKEL (reference sequence).

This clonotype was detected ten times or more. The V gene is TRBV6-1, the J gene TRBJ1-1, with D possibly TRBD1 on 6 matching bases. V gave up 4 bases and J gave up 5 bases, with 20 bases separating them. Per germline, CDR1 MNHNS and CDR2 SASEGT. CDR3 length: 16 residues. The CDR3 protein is CASSAPLRGVWTEAFF. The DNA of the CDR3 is TGTGCCAGCAGTGCCCCACTCAGGGGCGTATGGACTGAAGCTTTCTTT.

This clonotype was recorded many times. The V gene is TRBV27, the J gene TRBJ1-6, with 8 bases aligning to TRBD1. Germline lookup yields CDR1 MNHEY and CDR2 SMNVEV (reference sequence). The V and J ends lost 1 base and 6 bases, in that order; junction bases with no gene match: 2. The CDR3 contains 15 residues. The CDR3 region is CASSLFDRGNSPLHF. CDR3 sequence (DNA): TGTGCCAGCAGTTTATTCGACAGGGGTAATTCACCCCTCCACTTT.

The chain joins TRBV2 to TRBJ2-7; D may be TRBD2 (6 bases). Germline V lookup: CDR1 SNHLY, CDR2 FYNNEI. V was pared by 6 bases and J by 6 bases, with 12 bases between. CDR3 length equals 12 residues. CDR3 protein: CASRREVGEQYF. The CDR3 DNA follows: TGTGCCAGCAGGAGGGAGGTGGGCGAGCAGTACTTC. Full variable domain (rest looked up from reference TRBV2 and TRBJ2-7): EPEVTQTPSHQVTQMGQEVILRCVPISNHLYFYWYRQILGQKVEFLVSFYNNEISEKSEIFDDQFSVERPDGSNFTLKIRSTKLEDSAMYFCASRREVGEQYFGPGTRLTVT.

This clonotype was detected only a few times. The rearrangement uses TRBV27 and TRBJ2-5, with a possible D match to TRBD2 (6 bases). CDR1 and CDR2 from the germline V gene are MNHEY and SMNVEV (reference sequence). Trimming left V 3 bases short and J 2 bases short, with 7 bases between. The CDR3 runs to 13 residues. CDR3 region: CASSFGGQETQYF. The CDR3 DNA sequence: TGTGCCAGCAGTTTCGGGGGACAAGAGACCCAGTACTTC.

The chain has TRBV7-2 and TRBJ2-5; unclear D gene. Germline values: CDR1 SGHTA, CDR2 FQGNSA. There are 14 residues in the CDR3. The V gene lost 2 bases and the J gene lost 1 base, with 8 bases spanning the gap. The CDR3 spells CASSLLNSQETQYF. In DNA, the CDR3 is TGTGCCAGCAGCTTATTGAACAGCCAAGAGACCCAGTACTTC.

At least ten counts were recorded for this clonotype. CDR3 sequence reads: CASSLDLKELFF. CDR3 in DNA: TGTGCCAGCAGCTTAGATTTGAAGGAGCTGTTTTTT. V gene TRBV11-3 combines with J gene TRBJ2-2; D is undetermined. The germline V and J ends were trimmed by 0 bases and 10 bases, with 6 bases remaining between them. This CDR3 region has 12 residues. CDR1 and CDR2 from the germline V gene are SGHNT and YENEEA.

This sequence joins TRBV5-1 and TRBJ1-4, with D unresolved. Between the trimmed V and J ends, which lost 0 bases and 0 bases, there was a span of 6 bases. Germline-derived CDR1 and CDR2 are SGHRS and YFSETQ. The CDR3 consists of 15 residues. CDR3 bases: TGCGCCAGCAGCTTGGTCACCTCAACTAATGAAAAACTGTTTTTT. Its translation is CASSLVTSTNEKLFF.

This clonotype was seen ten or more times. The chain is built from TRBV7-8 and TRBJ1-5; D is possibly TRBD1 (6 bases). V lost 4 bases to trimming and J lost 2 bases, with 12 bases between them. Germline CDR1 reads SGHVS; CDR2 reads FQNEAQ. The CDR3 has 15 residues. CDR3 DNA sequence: TGTGCCAGCAGCTCAGGGGCGAGCGGCAATCAGCCCCAGCATTTT. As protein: CASSSGASGNQPQHF.

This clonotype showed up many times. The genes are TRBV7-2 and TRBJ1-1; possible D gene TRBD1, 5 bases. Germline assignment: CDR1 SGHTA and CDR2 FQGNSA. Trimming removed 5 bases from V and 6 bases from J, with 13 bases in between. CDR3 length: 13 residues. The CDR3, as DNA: TGTGCCAGCAGCACCCCCGAGACAGCTGAAGCTTTCTTT. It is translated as CASSTPETAEAFF.

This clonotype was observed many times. The CDR3 nucleotides read TGTGCCAGCAGCGTAGGGCACGATGACTCCTACGAGCAGTACTTC. Its protein is CASSVGHDDSYEQYF. The chain employs TRBV9 and TRBJ2-7; no clear D. Germline V gives CDR1 SGDLS, CDR2 YYNGEE. The CDR3 covers 15 residues. The ends were cut back, 0 bases at V and 0 bases at J, with 10 bases in the middle.

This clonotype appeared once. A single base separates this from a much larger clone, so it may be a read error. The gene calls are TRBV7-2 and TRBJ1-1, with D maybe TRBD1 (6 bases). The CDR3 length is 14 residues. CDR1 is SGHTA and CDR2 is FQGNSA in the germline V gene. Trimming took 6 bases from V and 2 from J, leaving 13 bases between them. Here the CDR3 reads CASRDRRSNTEAFF. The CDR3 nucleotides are TGTGCCAGCAGGGACAGACGGAGTAACACTGAAGCTTTCTTT.

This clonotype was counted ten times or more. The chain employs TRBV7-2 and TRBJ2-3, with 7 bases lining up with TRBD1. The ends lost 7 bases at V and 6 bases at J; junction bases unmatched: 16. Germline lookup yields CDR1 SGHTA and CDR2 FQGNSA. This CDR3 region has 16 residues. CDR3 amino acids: CASTLGGVNLRDTQYF. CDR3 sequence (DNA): TGTGCCAGCACCCTAGGGGGCGTTAACCTCAGGGATACGCAGTATTTT.

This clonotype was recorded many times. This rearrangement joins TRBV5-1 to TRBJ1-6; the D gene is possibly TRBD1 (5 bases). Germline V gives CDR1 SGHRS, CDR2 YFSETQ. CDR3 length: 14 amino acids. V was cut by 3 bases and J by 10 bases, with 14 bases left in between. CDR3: CASSSSGSRSPLHF. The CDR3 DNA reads TGCGCCAGCAGCTCCTCAGGGTCGAGGTCACCCCTCCACTTT.